This TCR beta chain stems from a study of relationships among human T cell subsets (dated 2010 in TCRdb). In terms of the full investigation: Eight distinct blood T cell populations were sequenced: pan T, CD8 cytotoxic, regulatory, Th1, Th2, naive plus transitional, activated and memory cells.

T cell subsets were isolated with Miltenyi superparamagnetic beads coated with subset-specific monoclonal antibodies. Every T cell population was isolated from peripheral blood. Mononuclear cells were obtained from whole blood by Ficoll separation, and monocytes were then depleted with anti-CD14 microbeads. Isolated cell populations were immediately resuspended in RNAprotect reagent. The pan T sample comprised CD3+ T cells in general. Paper-wide results and their limitations: Over 55% of CD8+ cytotoxic sequences were found to belong to clones with over 100 reads, whereas few such clones were observed in the regulatory and Th2 subsets. Across the seven subsets, no statistically significant differences turned up in V, D and J usage, CDR3 length, or N-nucleotide additions. T cell counts went unrecorded for two pan T samples, which were processed alongside pan B cells. The considerable overlap in CDR3s among Th1, Th2 and regulatory T cells was taken as suggesting that cell fate choices are stochastic. A CD4+CD8+ double-positive population could not be ruled out by the bead-based sorting.

Notes on this clonotype: Its antigen has not been determined. No base quality information exists; no much larger clone differs at one position.

The CDR3 spans 13 residues, from the cysteine through the phenylalanine. The sequence is cut down to CDR3 DNA, 39 bases in frame from base 1. V loses 2 bases, J loses 4 bases, and the germline ends lie 11 bases apart. CDR1 and CDR2 were assigned from the germline V gene as SQVTM and ANQGSEA. The protocol used for the library was multiplex PCR. Sequencing used a 454 GS FLX. TCR alpha and beta CDR3 regions were amplified from mRNA by semiquantitative ARM-PCR. In ARM-PCR, tagged nested gene-specific primers were used first, and communal superprimers then performed exponential amplification. Nested primers were removed by exonuclease before the second amplification round on first-round PCR products. Amplicons were sequenced on the 454 platform, which allows rapid sequencing of millions of DNA fragments without cloning bias. A read counted as effective if the read could be mapped to both V and J germline segments. Concerning the study's data processing: IRmap, which uses pyromap, a Smith-Waterman modification adapted to 454 sequencing errors, was used to assign reads to germline V, D and J segments. D-beta assignments were filtered using cutoffs set at the 99th percentile of alignment scores from simulated random sequences. CDR3 was defined as the amino acids lying between the conserved V-segment Y[YFLI]C motif and the J-segment [FW]GXGT motif. A compound Poisson process model, previously applied to large-scale EST data, was used to estimate repertoire diversity. A procedure for detecting cross-contamination was used to argue that the shared CDR3s did not come from sample contamination. TCRdb applied fastp at Q25 and MiXCR to the public reads, then kept only in-frame beta chains. Every entry covers one CDR3 protein and lists the most common genes and DNA from its rows. The V and J calls were not made by the authors but by TCRdb's processing. This sample has about 15,000 distinct CDR3 sequences in its table, and about 60% of those were observed once. The top ten clonotypes cover 35% of the sample.

The chain uses TRBV29-1 and TRBJ2-5; the D gene identity is not certain. Sequencing input: total T cells sorted from blood. The intended sense of this specimen's cell subset or site label: CD3+ T cells in general. The source is a man between 40 and 49 years old in good health. The DNA sequence is as follows: TGCAGCGTTGAAAAAAACTTGGGAGAGACCCAGTACTTC. Its coded protein is CSVEKNLGETQYF.